This T cell receptor beta chain derives from a study of cytomegalovirus exposure and HLA in healthy donors. Looking at the study overall: Out of approximately 400 genotyped donors, less than 85% belonged to the Caucasian-associated ancestry cluster. Study results and limitations: Some public TCRs appeared in many individuals, while most sequences were rare.

In the PCR, 60 Vbeta and 13 Jbeta primers were used. Using immunoSEQ multiplex PCR, the repertoire was profiled, and TCRdb retains in-frame clones only, with some absent. There are 35,000 to 45,000 clones in the sample; 51% occur only once, and 5.5% to 7% lies in the top ten. As to this clone: Its antigen is not known.

With 5 bases clipped from V and 2 bases from J, the junction kept 3 bases outside the gene matches. Germline V gene lookup returns CDR1 ENHRY and CDR2 SYGVKD. This CDR3 spans 15 amino acids. J is TRBJ2-2 and V is TRBV10-3; 9 bases are shared with TRBD2. The clonotype was recovered from a man between 60 and 75 years old in good health and CMV-seronegative. The sample was PBMCs. Written as DNA, the CDR3 is TGTGCCATCAGTCGGACTAGCGTAAACACCGGGGAGCTGTTTTTT. Protein: CAISRTSVNTGELFF.